These 19 T cell receptor beta chains were all obtained from the same sample, sequenced in a study of T-cell memory formation after mild COVID-19. Via MiXCR, TCRdb re-called the 5' RACE reads, giving one row per CDR3 protein. The sample has hundreds of thousands of distinct CDR3 sequences, around 15% seen once; the top ten hold roughly 25%. Sequenced sample: PBMCs or a T cell subset sorted from them (not recorded which). These receptors were taken from a man between 18 and 29 years old who had mild COVID-19 (a few samples of this study predate the infection). Cell type and time point are not known.

This rearrangement joins TRBV7-2 to TRBJ2-3; the D is unclear. V dropped 4 bases and J dropped 2 bases, with 7 bases sitting between them. The CDR3 is made up of 13 amino acids. Germline lookup yields CDR1 SGHTA and CDR2 FQGNSA. The CDR3, as DNA: TGTGCCAGCAGCTCCACCACCACAGATACGCAGTATTTT. Translation gives CASSSTTTDTQYF.

This clonotype was seen a few times. The chain links TRBV20-1 to TRBJ1-1, with 8 bases lining up with TRBD1. Looked up from germline, CDR1 is DFQATT and CDR2 is SNEGSKA (reference sequence). CDR3 length equals 15 residues. Losses at the gene ends were 5 bases for V and 1 base for J; bases not matched to a gene: 9. In DNA form, the CDR3 reads TGCAGTGCTCTCCCCGCGACAGGGGAGAACACTGAAGCTTTCTTT. It specifies CSALPATGENTEAFF.

This clonotype appeared a single time. V and J are TRBV20-1 and TRBJ1-5; possibly TRBD1 for D (6 bases). CDR1 and CDR2 (germline): DFQATT, SNEGSKA (reference sequence). The CDR3 covers 13 residues. Trimming removed 3 bases from V and 6 bases from J, with 12 bases in between. The CDR3 DNA reads as TGCAGTGCTAGCGAAGGGGGTGGTCAGCCCCAGCATTTT. Its protein is CSASEGGGQPQHF.

This clonotype was counted a few times. V and J are TRBV7-8 and TRBJ1-2; D is perhaps TRBD1 (5 bases). The ends were cut back, 3 bases at V and 12 bases at J, with 14 bases in the middle. Looked up from germline, CDR1 is SGHVS and CDR2 is FQNEAQ. The length of the CDR3 is 12 residues. This CDR3 is CASSFDSLMHTF. The CDR3, as DNA: TGTGCCAGCAGCTTCGACAGCCTCATGCACACCTTC. Drawing the rest from reference TRBV7-8 and TRBJ1-2, the complete variable domain is GAGVSQSPRYKVAKRGQDVALRCDPISGHVSLFWYQQALGQGPEFLTYFQNEAQLDKSGLPSDRFFAERPEGSVSTLKIQRTQQEDSAVYLCASSFDSLMHTFGSGTRLTVV.

The chain has TRBV5-6 and TRBJ2-7, with unresolved D. The V gene lost 2 bases and the J gene lost 0 bases, with 9 bases spanning the gap. This CDR3 contains 14 residues. Germline CDR1 SGHDT, CDR2 YYEEEE. The CDR3 spells CASSFPGNSYEQYV. CDR3 nucleotide sequence: TGTGCCAGCAGCTTCCCGGGTAACTCCTACGAGCAGTACGTC.

This clonotype was counted only a few times. This chain connects TRBV12-3 or TRBV12-4 to TRBJ1-6; D is undetermined. CDR3 length: 11 residues. The ends were cut back, 6 bases at V and 10 bases at J, with 7 bases in the middle. The CDR3 bases are TGTGCCAGCAGACTTAGGTCACCCCTCCACTTT. Amino acids: CASRLRSPLHF.

V usage is TRBV4-1 and J usage is TRBJ1-1; 7 nucleotides agree with TRBD1. V lost 3 bases to trimming and J lost 1 base; unmatched junction nucleotides: 5. This CDR3 region has 15 residues. Germline assignment: CDR1 MGHRA and CDR2 YSYEKL. CDR3 in DNA: TGCGCCAGCAGCCACTACAGGGGACAGAACACTGAAGCTTTCTTT. Translation gives CASSHYRGQNTEAFF.

The rearrangement links TRBV24-1 to TRBJ2-5; unclear D gene. Trimming cost V 2 bases and J 1 base, with 10 bases left between them. The V gene's germline CDR1 is KGHDR and CDR2 SFDVKD. The CDR3 sequence is 15 residues long. CDR3 in amino acids: CATSDSTVLQETQYF. The CDR3 DNA is TGTGCCACCAGTGATTCGACGGTACTCCAAGAGACCCAGTACTTC.

The chain carries TRBV3-1 and TRBJ1-2, with D perhaps matching TRBD1 (5 bases). The germline CDR1 and CDR2 sequences are LGHDT and YNNKEL (reference sequence). The CDR3 covers 15 residues. Trimming removed 5 bases at V and 8 bases at J, with 21 bases between. The chain's CDR3 is CASSSHSFGARGYTF. Written as DNA, the CDR3 is TGTGCCAGCAGCTCGCACAGCTTTGGGGCGAGGGGCTACACCTTC.

The chain employs TRBV2 and TRBJ2-7, with a possible D match to TRBD1 (6 bases). The CDR3 is made up of 13 amino acids. In germline, CDR1 is SNHLY, CDR2 FYNNEI. Trimming stripped 8 bases from V and 2 bases from J, with 13 bases between. Written as DNA, the CDR3 is TGTGCCAGCGGACAGCGACTAACCTACGAGCAGTACGTC. Translated, it gives CASGQRLTYEQYV.

The table lists this clonotype with many counts. The chain combines TRBV7-2 with TRBJ1-1; D uncertain. The V end lost 1 base, the J end lost 1 base, and 4 bases lay between the germline ends. Germline-derived CDR1 and CDR2 are SGHTA and FQGNSA. CDR3 length equals 13 residues. The CDR3, as DNA: TGTGCCAGCAGCTTAGGAGAGAACACTGAAGCTTTCTTT. Residues: CASSLGENTEAFF.

The rearrangement links TRBV12-3 or TRBV12-4 to TRBJ2-2; weak D call: TRBD2 (6 bases). The CDR3 has 13 amino acids. V lost 9 bases, J lost 6 bases, and 14 bases lay in between. CDR3 region: CASRGSGAGELFF. The CDR3 DNA is TGTGCCAGTAGGGGTAGCGGAGCCGGGGAGCTGTTTTTT.

The rearrangement links TRBV4-1 to TRBJ1-5; D is possibly TRBD1 (5 bases). Trimming stripped 4 bases from V and 3 bases from J, with 13 bases between. Germline V gene data show CDR1 as MGHRA and CDR2 as YSYEKL. This CDR3 is 15 amino acids long. The CDR3 DNA reads as TGCGCCAGCAGCCTTCGTGGGGGTCCCAATCAGCCCCAGCATTTT. This gives the protein CASSLRGGPNQPQHF.

This clonotype was recorded at least ten times. This chain uses TRBV5-1 with TRBJ2-3, with 9 bases aligning to TRBD2. The CDR3 spans 16 residues. The germline V gene has CDR1 SGHRS and CDR2 YFSETQ. The ends lost 4 bases at V and 0 bases at J; junction bases unmatched: 6. CDR3 residues: CASSLRLAASTDTQYF. The CDR3, as DNA: TGCGCCAGCAGCCTCCGACTAGCGGCTAGCACAGATACGCAGTATTTT.

The chain couples TRBV20-1 to TRBJ1-5; tentative D call: TRBD1 (6 bases). The germline V and J ends were trimmed by 6 bases and 0 bases, with 21 bases remaining between them. The CDR3 has 17 amino acids. Germline V lookup: CDR1 DFQATT, CDR2 SNEGSKA (reference sequence). CDR3 coding DNA: TGCAGTGCGCAGAGGTGGAGGGGGGATTTTAGCAATCAGCCCCAGCATTTT. This sequence encodes CSAQRWRGDFSNQPQHF.

This clonotype was observed a handful of times. This chain joins TRBV4-3 and TRBJ2-3, with 8 bases fitting TRBD2. The trim removed 0 bases at V and 2 bases at J, leaving 7 bases unmatched. This CDR3 comprises 17 residues. The V gene's germline CDR1 is LGHNA and CDR2 YSLEER. The CDR3 DNA is TGCGCCAGCAGCCAAGAGCCAAGCGGGGGATTCACAGATACGCAGTATTTT. This gives the protein CASSQEPSGGFTDTQYF.

The sample holds a few counts of this clonotype. The rearrangement uses TRBV7-9 and TRBJ2-3; 7 positions agree with TRBD2. CDR3 length: 16 residues. V was pared by 5 bases and J by 3 bases, with 11 bases of the junction left unmatched. CDR1 and CDR2 (germline): SEHNR, FQNEAQ (reference sequence). DNA for the CDR3: TGTGCCAGCAGCAGCCCCGGCAGGGAGGGAACAGATACGCAGTATTTT. This encodes CASSSPGREGTDTQYF.

V usage is TRBV6-1 and J usage is TRBJ1-6; D unresolved. Germline CDR1 is MNHNS and CDR2 is SASEGT. This CDR3 spans 16 amino acids. V was clipped by 2 bases and J by 9 bases, with 17 bases between them. CDR3: CASSELSDHFGSPLHF. As DNA, the CDR3 is TGTGCCAGCAGTGAACTGTCAGACCATTTCGGTTCACCCCTCCACTTT.

This clonotype was counted only a few times. This chain uses TRBV6-5 with TRBJ2-5, with 9 bases aligning to TRBD1. The germline CDR1 and CDR2 sequences are MNHEY and SVGAGI. V shed 8 bases, J shed 3 bases, and the junction held 4 bases outside the gene matches. The CDR3 sequence is 13 residues long. CDR3 loop: CASRDRGEETQYF. The DNA for the CDR3 is TGTGCCAGCCGCGACAGGGGGGAAGAGACCCAGTACTTC.